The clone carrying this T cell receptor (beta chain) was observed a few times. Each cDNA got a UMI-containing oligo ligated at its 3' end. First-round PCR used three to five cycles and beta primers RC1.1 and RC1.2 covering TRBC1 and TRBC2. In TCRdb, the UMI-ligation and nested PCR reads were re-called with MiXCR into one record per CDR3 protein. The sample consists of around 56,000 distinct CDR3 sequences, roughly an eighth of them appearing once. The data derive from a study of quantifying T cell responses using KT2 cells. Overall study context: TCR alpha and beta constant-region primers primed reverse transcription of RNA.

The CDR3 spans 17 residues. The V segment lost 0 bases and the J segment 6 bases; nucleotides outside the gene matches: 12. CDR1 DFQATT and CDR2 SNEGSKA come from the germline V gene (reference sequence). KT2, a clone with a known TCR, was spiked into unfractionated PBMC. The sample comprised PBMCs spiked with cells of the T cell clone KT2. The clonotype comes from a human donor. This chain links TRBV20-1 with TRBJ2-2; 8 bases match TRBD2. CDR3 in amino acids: CSAREALSGGPAGELFF. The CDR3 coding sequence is TGCAGTGCTAGAGAGGCACTCTCGGGAGGGCCTGCCGGGGAGCTGTTTTTT.